Below, one T cell receptor beta chain is given with its context. Its cognate antigen is unknown. The data belong to a study of lymphopenia after photon versus proton radiotherapy. Findings and caveats of the study: Better survival with proton therapy was suggested as possible, not demonstrated. Oligoclonal CD8+ Temra expansion after nadir drove photon patients' diversity drop. Proton therapy kept repertoires fairly stable, unlike photons, which gained effector/memory cells.

The table came from immunoSEQ multiplex PCR; TCRdb's copy has only in-frame clones and leaves some out. The sample yields roughly 63,000 clones, roughly 80% seen once. The CDR3 extends over 15 amino acids. Trimming pared 1 base from V and 2 bases from J, leaving 11 bases between. Per the germline V gene, CDR1 is LNHNV and CDR2 is YYDKDF (reference sequence). The J gene is TRBJ2-5, the V gene TRBV15; possible D gene TRBD1, 6 bases. The TCR originated in a man between 60 and 70 years old with pancreatic cancer. The sample in question was peripheral blood, obtained from a patient treated with proton-based radiotherapy. The CDR3 coding sequence is TGTGCCACCAGCAGAGTGAGGGGACATCAAGAGACCCAGTACTTC. Protein sequence: CATSRVRGHQETQYF.